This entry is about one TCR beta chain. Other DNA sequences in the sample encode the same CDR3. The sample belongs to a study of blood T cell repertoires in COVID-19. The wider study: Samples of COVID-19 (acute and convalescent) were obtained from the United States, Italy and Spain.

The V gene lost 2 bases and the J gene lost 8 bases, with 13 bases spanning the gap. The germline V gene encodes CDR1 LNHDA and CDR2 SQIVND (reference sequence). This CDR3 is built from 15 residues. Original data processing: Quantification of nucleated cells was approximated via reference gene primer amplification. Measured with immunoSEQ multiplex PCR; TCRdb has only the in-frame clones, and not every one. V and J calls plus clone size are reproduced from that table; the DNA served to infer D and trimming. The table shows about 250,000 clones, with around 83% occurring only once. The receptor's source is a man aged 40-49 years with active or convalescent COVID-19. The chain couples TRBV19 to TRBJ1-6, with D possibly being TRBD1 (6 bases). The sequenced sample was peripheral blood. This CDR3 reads CASSINWQGYSPLHF. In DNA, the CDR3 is TGTGCCAGTAGTATAAATTGGCAGGGGTATTCACCCCTCCACTTT.